Following are 8 T cell receptor beta chains from one sample sequenced in a study of spatial heterogeneity in lung cancer. Time point meaning: blood at routine non-recurrence follow-up after resection. Frozen PBMC, nontumor lung or tumor provided whole RNA, which was sequenced unsorted. TCRdb ran MiXCR on the 5' RACE reads and lists one entry per CDR3 protein. The table records roughly 120,000 distinct CDR3 sequences, 12% of them present only once. This material consisted of PBMCs, taken at follow-up. Every receptor here comes from a male donor with early-stage non-small cell lung cancer.

This clonotype was picked up many times. The V call is TRBV5-6, the J call TRBJ2-2; D is possibly TRBD1 (7 bases). This CDR3 contains 17 residues. CDR1 is SGHDT and CDR2 is YYEEEE in the germline V gene. Trimming removed 2 bases from V and 4 bases from J, with 18 bases in between. CDR3 coding DNA: TGTGCCAGCAGCTTACCGGACAGGCGGGGACGCACCGGGGAGCTGTTTTTT. Translated: CASSLPDRRGRTGELFF.

The CDR3: CSARTKIVVSGAAEAFF. The CDR3 nucleotides are TGCAGTGCTAGAACTAAGATCGTTGTCAGTGGAGCTGCTGAAGCTTTCTTT. This sequence joins TRBV20-1 and TRBJ1-1; D gene ambiguous. The germline V gene encodes CDR1 DFQATT and CDR2 SNEGSKA (reference sequence). With 2 bases removed from V and 6 bases from J, the gap between germline ends came to 25 bases. The CDR3 extends over 17 amino acids.

This sequence joins TRBV28 and TRBJ1-2; D is perhaps TRBD1 (6 bases). This CDR3 spans 12 amino acids. Germline assignment: CDR1 MDHEN and CDR2 SYDVKM. With 7 bases removed from V and 2 bases from J, the gap between germline ends came to 8 bases. The chain's CDR3 is CASIGQNYGYTF. The DNA for the CDR3 is TGTGCCAGCATAGGACAGAACTATGGCTACACCTTC.

This clonotype has a handful of counts. The chain uses TRBV10-3 and TRBJ1-4, with D possibly TRBD1 on 5 matching bases. Looked up from germline, CDR1 is ENHRY and CDR2 is SYGVKD. This CDR3 comprises 12 residues. V gave up 3 bases and J gave up 7 bases, with 6 bases separating them. The CDR3 protein is CAISDRAEKLFF. CDR3 DNA sequence: TGTGCCATCAGTGACAGGGCTGAAAAACTGTTTTTT.

The sample holds a few counts of this clonotype. V gene TRBV10-3 combines with J gene TRBJ1-1; D not certain. In germline, CDR1 is ENHRY, CDR2 SYGVKD. This CDR3 has 13 amino acids. Trimming shortened V by 4 bases and J by 1 base, and 7 bases separated the two germline ends. As DNA, the CDR3 is TGTGCCATCAGTGGGACGGCGAACACTGAAGCTTTCTTT. Encoded protein: CAISGTANTEAFF.

The chain recombines TRBV4-3 with TRBJ2-7; D gene ambiguous. The CDR3 is 14 residues long. Germline V gene sequence: CDR1 LGHNA, CDR2 YSLEER. Trimming pared 1 base from V and 4 bases from J, leaving 11 bases between. CDR3 protein: CASSQVGTDYEQYF. For the CDR3, the DNA is TGCGCCAGCAGCCAAGTCGGAACTGATTACGAGCAGTACTTC.

The genes are TRBV24-1 and TRBJ2-1, with a weak D call TRBD1 (7 bases). The length of the CDR3 is 16 residues. The germline CDR1 and CDR2 sequences are KGHDR and SFDVKD. Trimming stripped 3 bases from V and 6 bases from J, with 17 bases between. CDR3 in amino acids: CATSDALRGALNEQFF. The CDR3 coding sequence is TGTGCCACCAGTGATGCCCTCAGGGGGGCCCTCAATGAGCAGTTCTTC.

This clonotype has a handful of counts. The chain uses TRBV24-1 and TRBJ1-2; D is uncertain. The germline V and J ends were trimmed by 5 bases and 4 bases, with 13 bases remaining between them. The CDR3 length is 14 residues. Germline assignment: CDR1 KGHDR and CDR2 SFDVKD. The CDR3 DNA follows: TGTGCCACCAGTGCCTCGGGTTTTGGCTATGGCTACACCTTC. It yields the protein CATSASGFGYGYTF.